In its sample, the clone carrying this TCR beta chain was seen a few times. What it binds is unknown. The entry originates in a study of T-cell reconstitution after alpha-beta-depleted transplantation in children. CDR1 DFQATT and CDR2 SNEGSKA come from the germline V gene (reference sequence). This CDR3 comprises 19 residues. V lost 1 base, J lost 1 base, and 20 bases lay in between. Study-wide results and caveats: Recipient T cells and thymic progenitors that survived were the source of the high TCRbeta diversity seen at day 60 in some patients. Newly produced T cells mostly provided counts and TCRbeta diversity after one year, as hyperexpanded clones declined. Several hundred expanded graft clones reportedly supplied alpha-beta T cells about two months after transplant.

Unique molecular identifiers were incorporated into the prepared TCRbeta library. TCRdb processed the PCR reads anew with MiXCR; each CDR3 protein has one entry. The table has around 500,000 distinct CDR3 sequences, roughly 23% seen once. This receptor was taken from a boy under three years old who had a stem cell transplant for acute myeloid leukemia, so the T cells may come from the graft donor. This chain uses TRBV20-1 with TRBJ1-6; the D gene is possibly TRBD1 (5 bases). Here the sequenced sample was PBMCs, mostly from graft donor cells, taken 360 days after TCRalphabeta/CD19-depleted stem cell transplant. In DNA, the CDR3 is TGCAGTGCTAGAGTACGGGATAGAGGGGAGGTGTCCTATAATTCACCCCTCCACTTT. It codes for CSARVRDRGEVSYNSPLHF.